The entry below gives a single T cell receptor (beta chain) sequence along with its context. This sample was taken from a study of cytomegalovirus exposure and HLA in healthy donors. Germline V gene sequence: CDR1 SGHRS, CDR2 YFSETQ. Trimming cost V 3 bases and J 6 bases, with 8 bases left between them. The CDR3 has 12 amino acids. PCR was performed using 60 Vbeta and 13 Jbeta primers. Using immunoSEQ multiplex PCR, the repertoire was profiled, and TCRdb retains in-frame clones only, with some absent. The data show roughly 190,000 clones, with roughly 87% seen just once and 1.1% held by the top ten. The chain is built from TRBV5-1 and TRBJ2-3, with unresolved D. Sequenced material: PBMCs. The receptor was derived from a boy between 2 and 10 years old in good health and CMV-seronegative. The CDR3 loop reads CASSSAWDTQYF. The CDR3 DNA follows: TGCGCCAGCAGCTCCGCGTGGGATACGCAGTATTTT.